This TCR beta chain was identified in a study of cytomegalovirus exposure and HLA in healthy donors. Findings and caveats of the study: Later work found most CMV-associated TCR beta chains apparently HLA-restricted. It was likely that a cluster of highly shared sequence variants was a sequencing artifact.

There are 14 residues in the CDR3. Germline V gene sequence: CDR1 MNHNY, CDR2 SVGAGI (reference sequence). V was clipped by 0 bases and J by 8 bases, with 13 bases between them. Primers included in the PCR were 60 Vbeta and 13 Jbeta primers. Sequenced by immunoSEQ multiplex PCR; TCRdb stores in-frame clones only, minus some. The profile shows 200,000 to 250,000 clones, about 74% of them singletons. As for this clone: The antigen is not known.

The material sequenced was PBMCs. The sequence was collected from a woman aged 25 to 45 in good health and CMV-seronegative. The genes are TRBV6-6 and TRBJ1-2; D is unresolved. CDR3 coding DNA: TGTGCCAGCAGTTACTCGGGAGGAGGAAGAGGCTACACCTTC. This sequence encodes CASSYSGGGRGYTF.